Listed below are T cell receptor beta chains from one sample, sequenced in a study of shared clonotypes between healthy human individuals. Some clones are missing from TCRdb's copy, which holds only in-frame ones; the method was immunoSEQ multiplex PCR. Among about 1,900,000 clones, 85% to 95% were seen once, and the ten largest hold 1% to 1.5%. Sequenced sample: naive CD8+ T cells sorted from blood. The origin of the receptors is a man aged 18-30 years in good health. CDR3s include the opening cysteine and the closing phenylalanine or tryptophan. Each record gives: V gene, clone size, J gene, CDR3 protein. The size field is filled for only some rows; it gives once, few, many or a size class.

v_gene: TRBV30; abundance: -; j_gene: TRBJ2-5; CDR3aa: CAWGGSTEETQYF
v_gene: TRBV13; abundance: -; j_gene: TRBJ2-7; CDR3aa: CASSHPGQESGAGYEQYF
v_gene: TRBV7-8; abundance: -; j_gene: TRBJ2-3; CDR3aa: CASSLAGGTDTQYF
v_gene: TRBV2; abundance: -; j_gene: TRBJ1-1; CDR3aa: CASSDGEWAEAFF
v_gene: TRBV7-9; abundance: once; j_gene: TRBJ2-7; CDR3aa: CASSSGGLGEQYF
v_gene: TRBV5-1; abundance: -; j_gene: TRBJ2-3; CDR3aa: CASSLAGLSTDTQYF
v_gene: TRBV25-1; abundance: -; j_gene: TRBJ2-7; CDR3aa: CASSGQGLYEQYF
v_gene: TRBV5-6; abundance: -; j_gene: TRBJ2-5; CDR3aa: CASSFGSPSRETQYF
v_gene: TRBV15; abundance: -; j_gene: TRBJ1-4; CDR3aa: CATSTRDLRDEKLFF
v_gene: TRBV5-6; abundance: -; j_gene: -; CDR3aa: CASSLSDEQYF
v_gene: TRBV29-1; abundance: -; j_gene: TRBJ1-2; CDR3aa: CSVEDWEGAAYGYTF
v_gene: TRBV4-3; abundance: -; j_gene: TRBJ2-5; CDR3aa: CASSQIGSKETQYF
v_gene: TRBV2; abundance: -; j_gene: TRBJ1-1; CDR3aa: CASVGQGKNTEAFF
v_gene: TRBV5-8; abundance: -; j_gene: TRBJ1-1; CDR3aa: CASSPPPGAFF
v_gene: TRBV4-3; abundance: -; j_gene: TRBJ1-2; CDR3aa: CASSQIGGGHGYTF
v_gene: TRBV4-1; abundance: -; j_gene: TRBJ2-2; CDR3aa: CASSQEASGSYAGELFF
v_gene: TRBV7-3; abundance: once; j_gene: TRBJ2-2; CDR3aa: CASSLMGLASTGELFF
v_gene: TRBV4-1; abundance: -; j_gene: TRBJ2-7; CDR3aa: CASSPSEGKGTYEQYF
v_gene: TRBV25-1; abundance: -; j_gene: TRBJ2-5; CDR3aa: CASGEGQQETQYF
v_gene: TRBV5-1; abundance: -; j_gene: TRBJ2-7; CDR3aa: CASSFDGTLYEQYF
v_gene: TRBV6-6; abundance: -; j_gene: TRBJ2-7; CDR3aa: CASSPRTASYEQYF
v_gene: TRBV30; abundance: -; j_gene: TRBJ1-5; CDR3aa: CAWGQGGLPQHF
v_gene: TRBV11-2; abundance: -; j_gene: -; CDR3aa: CASSFMGAGYEQYF
v_gene: TRBV4-1; abundance: -; j_gene: TRBJ2-7; CDR3aa: CASSQETGQGPTYEQYF
v_gene: TRBV7-8; abundance: once; j_gene: TRBJ2-1; CDR3aa: CASSLGGENNEQFF
v_gene: TRBV28; abundance: -; j_gene: TRBJ2-7; CDR3aa: CASTPGPSRTYEQYF
v_gene: TRBV4-1; abundance: -; j_gene: TRBJ2-7; CDR3aa: CASSHRRDSYEQYF
v_gene: TRBV5-6; abundance: -; j_gene: TRBJ1-2; CDR3aa: CASSLGRAGQANYGYTF
v_gene: TRBV4-2; abundance: -; j_gene: TRBJ2-2; CDR3aa: CASSHGYEAGELFF
v_gene: TRBV6-1; abundance: -; j_gene: TRBJ2-1; CDR3aa: CASSEDAGGYNEQFF
v_gene: TRBV4-1; abundance: -; j_gene: TRBJ2-5; CDR3aa: CASSPGTVDTQYF
v_gene: TRBV4-3; abundance: -; j_gene: TRBJ1-4; CDR3aa: CASSPDRAPGEKLFF
v_gene: TRBV6-6; abundance: -; j_gene: TRBJ2-3; CDR3aa: CASSSYDADTQYF
v_gene: TRBV9; abundance: once; j_gene: TRBJ1-2; CDR3aa: CASSGYPDRIHGYTF
v_gene: TRBV6-7; abundance: -; j_gene: TRBJ1-5; CDR3aa: CASSYQPQPQHF
v_gene: TRBV29-1; abundance: -; j_gene: TRBJ2-7; CDR3aa: CSVEDFGRTGLEQYF